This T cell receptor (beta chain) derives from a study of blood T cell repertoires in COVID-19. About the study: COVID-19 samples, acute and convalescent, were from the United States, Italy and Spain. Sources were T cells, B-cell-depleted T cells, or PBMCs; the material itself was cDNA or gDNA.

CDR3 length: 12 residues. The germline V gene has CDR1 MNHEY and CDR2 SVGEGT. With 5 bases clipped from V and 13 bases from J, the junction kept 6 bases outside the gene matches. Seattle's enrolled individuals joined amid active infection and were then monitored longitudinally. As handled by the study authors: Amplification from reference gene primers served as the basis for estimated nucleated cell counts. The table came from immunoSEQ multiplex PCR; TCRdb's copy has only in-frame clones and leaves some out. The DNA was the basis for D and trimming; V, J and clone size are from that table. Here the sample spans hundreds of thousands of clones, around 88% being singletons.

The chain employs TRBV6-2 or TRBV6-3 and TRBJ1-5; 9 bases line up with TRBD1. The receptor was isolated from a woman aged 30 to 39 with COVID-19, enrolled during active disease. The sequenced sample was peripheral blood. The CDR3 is CASSPAGTGQHF. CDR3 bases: TGTGCCAGCAGTCCGGCCGGGACAGGGCAGCATTTT.